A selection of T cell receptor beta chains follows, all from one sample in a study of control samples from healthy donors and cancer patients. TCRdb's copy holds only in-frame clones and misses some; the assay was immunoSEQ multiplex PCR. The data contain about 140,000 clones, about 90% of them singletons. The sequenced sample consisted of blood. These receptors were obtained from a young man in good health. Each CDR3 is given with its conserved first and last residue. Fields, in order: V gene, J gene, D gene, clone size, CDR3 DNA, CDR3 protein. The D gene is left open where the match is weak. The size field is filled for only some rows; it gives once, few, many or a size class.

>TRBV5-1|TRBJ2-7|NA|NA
TGCGCCAGCAGCTTGGCCCCGGGATCCTACGAGCAGTACTTC
CASSLAPGSYEQYF
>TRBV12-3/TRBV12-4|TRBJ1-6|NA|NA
TGTGCCAGCAGTCTTACAGGGTATTCACCCCTCCACTTT
CASSLTGYSPLHF
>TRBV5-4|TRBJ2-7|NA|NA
TGTGCCAGCAGCTTGGGACTGACCTACGAGCAGTACTTC
CASSLGLTYEQYF
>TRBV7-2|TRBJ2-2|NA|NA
TGTGCCAGCAGGGCAGGGGTGAACACCGGGGAGCTGTTTTTT
CASRAGVNTGELFF
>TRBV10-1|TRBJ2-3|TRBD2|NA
TGCGCCAGCAGTCCAACTAGCGGCTCTAGCACAGATACGCAGTATTTT
CASSPTSGSSTDTQYF
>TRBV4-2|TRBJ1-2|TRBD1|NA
TGTGCCAGCAGCCAACCCCAGGGGACAGGACAGCTATATGGCTACACCTTC
CASSQPQGTGQLYGYTF
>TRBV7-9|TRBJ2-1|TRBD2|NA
TGTGCCAGCAGCTTGTCGACTAGCGGGGGTTACAATGAGCAGTTCTTC
CASSLSTSGGYNEQFF
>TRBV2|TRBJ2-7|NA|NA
TGTGCCAGCAGTGAACCTTCGGGGAGCCAGCAGTACTTC
CASSEPSGSQQYF
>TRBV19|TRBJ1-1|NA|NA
TGTGCCAGTACTGACCCTGGACGGGGTAACACTGAAGCTTTCTTT
CASTDPGRGNTEAFF
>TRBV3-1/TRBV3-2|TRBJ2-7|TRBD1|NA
TGTGCCAGCAGCCAAGTTTCCTCGGGTGGGGACAGGGACTACGAGCAGTACTTC
CASSQVSSGGDRDYEQYF
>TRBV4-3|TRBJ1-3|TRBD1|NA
TGCGCCAGCAGCCAAGGGACAGGATGGGGCTCTGGAAACACCATATATTTT
CASSQGTGWGSGNTIYF
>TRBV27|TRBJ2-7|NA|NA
TGTGCCAGCAGTTTATCGGGGGCCCACGAGCAGTACTTC
CASSLSGAHEQYF
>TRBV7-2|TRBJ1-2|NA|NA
TGTGCCAGCAGCTTAGAAGACTCGAGGCTCTATGGCTACACCTTC
CASSLEDSRLYGYTF
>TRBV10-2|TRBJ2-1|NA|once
TGCGCCAGCAGTGGGCGGGTGGGGCAGTTCTTC
CASSGRVGQFF
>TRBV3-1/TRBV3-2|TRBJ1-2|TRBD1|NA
TGTGCCAGCAGGAGGGACAGGTCATATGGCTACACCTTC
CASRRDRSYGYTF
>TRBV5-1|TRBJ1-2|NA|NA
TGCGCCAGCAGCTTTCTCTCGGAGGCTAGCTATGGCTACACCTTC
CASSFLSEASYGYTF
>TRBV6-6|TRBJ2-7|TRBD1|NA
TGTGCCAGCAGGGACAGGGGGTACGAGCAGTACTTC
CASRDRGYEQYF
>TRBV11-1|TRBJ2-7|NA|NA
TGTGCCAGCAGTCCCACCCACAGTTACGAGCAGTACTTC
CASSPTHSYEQYF
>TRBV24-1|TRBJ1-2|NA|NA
TGTGCCACCAGTGATTACAGCACTCCACAGCATGGCTACACCTTC
CATSDYSTPQHGYTF
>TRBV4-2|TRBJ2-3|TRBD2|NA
TGTGCCAGCAGCCAAACAATAGCGGGGGGCCCCACAGATACGCAGTATTTT
CASSQTIAGGPTDTQYF
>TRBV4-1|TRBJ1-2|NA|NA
TGCGCCAGCGCCCTTTCGGCATCTAACTATGGCTACACCTTC
CASALSASNYGYTF
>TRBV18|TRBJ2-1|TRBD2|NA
TGTGCCAGCTCACCCGTCCTCGCGGGGGGGCCCAATGAGCAGTTCTTC
CASSPVLAGGPNEQFF
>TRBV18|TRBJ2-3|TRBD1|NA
TGTGCCAGCTCACCGAAGACAGGGCAAAGCACAGATACGCAGTATTTT
CASSPKTGQSTDTQYF
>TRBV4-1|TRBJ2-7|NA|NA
TGCGCCAGCAGCCAGGGGGGCACCTACGAGCAGTACTTC
CASSQGGTYEQYF
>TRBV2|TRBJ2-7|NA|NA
TGTGCCAGCAGTCCCGAGGGCTACGAGCAGTACTTC
CASSPEGYEQYF
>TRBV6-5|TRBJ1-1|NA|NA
TGTGCCAGCAAAACGCCCGGGAACACTGAAGCTTTCTTT
CASKTPGNTEAFF
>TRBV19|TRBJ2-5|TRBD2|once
TGTGCCAGTAGCGAAGTAGCGGGGCGACAAGAGACCCAGTACTTC
CASSEVAGRQETQYF
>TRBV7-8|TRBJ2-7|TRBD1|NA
TGTGCCAGCAGCCTACCGGGACAGAGGTACTACGAGCAGTACTTC
CASSLPGQRYYEQYF
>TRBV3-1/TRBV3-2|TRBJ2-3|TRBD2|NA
TGTGCCAGCAGCCGGACTAGCGGGGGGGCAACAGATACGCAGTATTTT
CASSRTSGGATDTQYF
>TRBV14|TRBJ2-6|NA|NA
TGTGCCAGCAGCCAAGCAGGGTCTGGGGCCAACGTCCTGACTTTC
CASSQAGSGANVLTF
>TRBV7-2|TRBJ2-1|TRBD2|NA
TGTGCCAGCAGCTTTAGCGGGGACCCCTACAATGAGCAGTTCTTC
CASSFSGDPYNEQFF
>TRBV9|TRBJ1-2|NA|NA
TGTGCCAGCAGCGTAGCTTGTCGGTTCATAGTGAACTATGGCTACACCTTC
CASSVACRFIVNYGYTF
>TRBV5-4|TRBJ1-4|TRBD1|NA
TGTGCCAGCAGCCTTAGACAGGGAACTAATGAAAAACTGTTTTTT
CASSLRQGTNEKLFF
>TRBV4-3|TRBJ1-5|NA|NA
TGCGCCAGCAGCCCAAAGTGGGGGCCCCAGCCCCAGCATTTT
CASSPKWGPQPQHF
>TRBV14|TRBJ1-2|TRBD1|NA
TGTGCCAGCAGCCGCCGGACAGGGGACTATGGCTACACCTTC
CASSRRTGDYGYTF
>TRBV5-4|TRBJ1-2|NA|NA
TGTGCCAGCAGCTTGAAGAGGGCTAACTATGGCTACACCTTC
CASSLKRANYGYTF
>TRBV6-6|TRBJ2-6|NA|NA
TGTGCCAGCAGTTACTCTCAGGGCCCTGGGGCCAACGTCCTGACTTTC
CASSYSQGPGANVLTF
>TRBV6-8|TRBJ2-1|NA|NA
TGTGCCAGCAGTTACTCGAATTCCAGGGAGAATGAGCAGTTCTTC
CASSYSNSRENEQFF